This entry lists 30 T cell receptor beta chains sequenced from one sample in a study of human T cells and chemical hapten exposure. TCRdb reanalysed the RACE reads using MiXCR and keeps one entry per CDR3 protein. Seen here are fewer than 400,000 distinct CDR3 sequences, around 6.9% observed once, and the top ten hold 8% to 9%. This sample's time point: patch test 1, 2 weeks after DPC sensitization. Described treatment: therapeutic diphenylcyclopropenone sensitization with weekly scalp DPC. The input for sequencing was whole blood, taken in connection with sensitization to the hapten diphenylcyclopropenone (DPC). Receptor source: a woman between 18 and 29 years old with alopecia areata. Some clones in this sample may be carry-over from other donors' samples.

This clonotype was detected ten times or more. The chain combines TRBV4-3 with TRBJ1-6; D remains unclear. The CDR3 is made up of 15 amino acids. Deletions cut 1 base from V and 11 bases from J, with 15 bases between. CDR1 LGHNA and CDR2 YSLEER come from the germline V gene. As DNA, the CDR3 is TGCGCCAGCAGCCAAGGGTTTACCCCCTTGGCACCCCTCCACTTT. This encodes CASSQGFTPLAPLHF.

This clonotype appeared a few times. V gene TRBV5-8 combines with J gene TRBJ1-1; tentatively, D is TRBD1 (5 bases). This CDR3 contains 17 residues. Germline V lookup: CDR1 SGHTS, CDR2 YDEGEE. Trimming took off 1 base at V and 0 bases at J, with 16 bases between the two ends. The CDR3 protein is CASSLSWGGDMNTEAFF. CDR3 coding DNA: TGTGCCAGCAGCTTGTCGTGGGGAGGGGATATGAACACTGAAGCTTTCTTT. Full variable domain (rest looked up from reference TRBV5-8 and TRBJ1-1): EAGVTQSPTHLIKTRGQQATLRCSPISGHTSVYWYQQALGLGLQFLLWYDEGEERNRGNFPPRFSGRQFPNYSSELNVNALELEDSALYLCASSLSWGGDMNTEAFFGQGTRLTVV.

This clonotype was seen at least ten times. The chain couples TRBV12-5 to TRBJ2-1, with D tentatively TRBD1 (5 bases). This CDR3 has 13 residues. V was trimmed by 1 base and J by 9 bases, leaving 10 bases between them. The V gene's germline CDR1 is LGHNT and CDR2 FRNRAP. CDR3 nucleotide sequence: TGTGCTAGTGGTTTGGATCAGGGAAGTGAGCAGTTCTTC. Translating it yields CASGLDQGSEQFF. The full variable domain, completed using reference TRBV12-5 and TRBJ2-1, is DARVTQTPRHKVTEMGQEVTMRCQPILGHNTVFWYRQTMMQGLELLAYFRNRAPLDDSGMPKDRFSAEMPDATLATLKIQPSEPRDSAVYFCASGLDQGSEQFFGPGTRLTVL.

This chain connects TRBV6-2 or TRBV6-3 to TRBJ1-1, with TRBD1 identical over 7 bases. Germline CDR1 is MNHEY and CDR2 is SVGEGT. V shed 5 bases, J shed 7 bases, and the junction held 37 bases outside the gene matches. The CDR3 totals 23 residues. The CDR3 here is CASSLGQLSFFRGRGARWDEAFF. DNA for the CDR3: TGTGCCAGCAGTCTGGGACAGCTCTCATTTTTTCGGGGGAGAGGGGCAAGGTGGGATGAAGCTTTCTTT.

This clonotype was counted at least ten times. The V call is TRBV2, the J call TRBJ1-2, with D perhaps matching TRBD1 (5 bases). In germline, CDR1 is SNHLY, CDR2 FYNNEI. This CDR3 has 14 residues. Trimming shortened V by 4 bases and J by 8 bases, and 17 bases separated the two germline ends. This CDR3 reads CASSGTGPPGGYTF. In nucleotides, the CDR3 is TGTGCCAGCAGTGGAACAGGTCCTCCCGGGGGCTACACCTTC. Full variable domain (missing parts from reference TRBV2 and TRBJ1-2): EPEVTQTPSHQVTQMGQEVILRCVPISNHLYFYWYRQILGQKVEFLVSFYNNEISEKSEIFDDQFSVERPDGSNFTLKIRSTKLEDSAMYFCASSGTGPPGGYTFGSGTRLTVV.

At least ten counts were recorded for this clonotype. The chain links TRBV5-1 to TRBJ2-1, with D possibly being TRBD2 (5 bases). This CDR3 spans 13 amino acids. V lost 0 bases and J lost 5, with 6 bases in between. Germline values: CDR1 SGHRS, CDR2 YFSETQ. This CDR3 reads CASSLGTDNEQFF. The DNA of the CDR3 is TGCGCCAGCAGCTTGGGGACTGACAATGAGCAGTTCTTC.

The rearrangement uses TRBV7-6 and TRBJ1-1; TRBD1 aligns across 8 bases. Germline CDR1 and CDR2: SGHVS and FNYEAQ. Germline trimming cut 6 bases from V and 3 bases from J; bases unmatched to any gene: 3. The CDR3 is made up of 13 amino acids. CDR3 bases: TGTGCCAGCAGGGACAGGGATCACACTGAAGCTTTCTTT. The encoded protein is CASRDRDHTEAFF.

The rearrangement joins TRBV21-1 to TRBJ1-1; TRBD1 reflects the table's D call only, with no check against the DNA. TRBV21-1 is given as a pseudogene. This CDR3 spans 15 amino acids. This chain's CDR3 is CASSKGQGCDTEAFF. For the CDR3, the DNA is TGTGCCAGCAGCAAAGGGCAGGGGTGTGACACTGAAGCTTTCTTT.

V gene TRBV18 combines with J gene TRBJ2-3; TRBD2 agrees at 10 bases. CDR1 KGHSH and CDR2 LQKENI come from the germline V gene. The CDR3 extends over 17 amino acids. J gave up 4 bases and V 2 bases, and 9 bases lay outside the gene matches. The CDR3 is CASSPASLAGVSDTQYF. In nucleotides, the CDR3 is TGTGCCAGCTCACCAGCATCCCTAGCGGGGGTTTCAGATACGCAGTATTTT.

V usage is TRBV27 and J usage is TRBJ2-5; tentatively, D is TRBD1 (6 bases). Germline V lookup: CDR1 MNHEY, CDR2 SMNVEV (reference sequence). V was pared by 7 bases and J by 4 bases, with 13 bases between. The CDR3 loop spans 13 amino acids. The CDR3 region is CASKGQGRETQYF. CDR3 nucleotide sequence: TGTGCCAGCAAAGGGCAGGGGAGAGAGACCCAGTACTTC.

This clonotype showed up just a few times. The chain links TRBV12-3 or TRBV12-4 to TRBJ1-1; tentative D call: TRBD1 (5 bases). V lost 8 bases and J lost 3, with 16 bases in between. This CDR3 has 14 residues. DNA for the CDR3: TGTGCCAGCGGTTGGGGACCGGACCACACTGAAGCTTTCTTT. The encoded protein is CASGWGPDHTEAFF.

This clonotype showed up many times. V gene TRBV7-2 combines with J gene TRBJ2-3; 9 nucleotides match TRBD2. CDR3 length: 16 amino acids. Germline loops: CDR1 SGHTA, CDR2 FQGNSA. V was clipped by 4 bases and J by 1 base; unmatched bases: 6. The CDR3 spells CASSSRASGGTDTQYF. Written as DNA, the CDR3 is TGTGCCAGCAGCTCGAGGGCTAGCGGGGGCACAGATACGCAGTATTTT.

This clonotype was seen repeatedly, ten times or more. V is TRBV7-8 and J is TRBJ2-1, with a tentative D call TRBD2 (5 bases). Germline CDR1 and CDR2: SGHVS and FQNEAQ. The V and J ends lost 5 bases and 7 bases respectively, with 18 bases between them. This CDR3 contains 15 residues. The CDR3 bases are TGTGCCAGCAGCCAATCCAGGACTGTGGGGAATGAGCAGTTCTTC. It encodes CASSQSRTVGNEQFF. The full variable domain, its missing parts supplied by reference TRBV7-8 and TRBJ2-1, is GAGVSQSPRYKVAKRGQDVALRCDPISGHVSLFWYQQALGQGPEFLTYFQNEAQLDKSGLPSDRFFAERPEGSVSTLKIQRTQQEDSAVYLCASSQSRTVGNEQFFGPGTRLTVL.

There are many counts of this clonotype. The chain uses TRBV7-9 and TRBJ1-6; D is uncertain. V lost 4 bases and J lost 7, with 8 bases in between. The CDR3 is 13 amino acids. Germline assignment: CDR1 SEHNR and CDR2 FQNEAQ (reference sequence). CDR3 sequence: CASSSYLNSPLHF. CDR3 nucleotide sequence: TGTGCCAGCAGCTCATACCTCAATTCACCCCTCCACTTT. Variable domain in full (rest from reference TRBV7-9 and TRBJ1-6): DTGVSQNPRHKITKRGQNVTFRCDPISEHNRLYWYRQTLGQGPEFLTYFQNEAQLEKSRLLSDRFSAERPKGSFSTLEIQRTEQGDSAMYLCASSSYLNSPLHFGNGTRLTVT.

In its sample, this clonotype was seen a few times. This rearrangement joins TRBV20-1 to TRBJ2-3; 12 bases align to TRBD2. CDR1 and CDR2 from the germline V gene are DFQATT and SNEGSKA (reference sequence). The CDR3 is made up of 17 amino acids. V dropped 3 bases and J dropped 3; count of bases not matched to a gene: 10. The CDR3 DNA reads TGCAGTGCTAGGCTAGCGGGGGGGCGGTTAATTACAGATACGCAGTATTTT. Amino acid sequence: CSARLAGGRLITDTQYF.

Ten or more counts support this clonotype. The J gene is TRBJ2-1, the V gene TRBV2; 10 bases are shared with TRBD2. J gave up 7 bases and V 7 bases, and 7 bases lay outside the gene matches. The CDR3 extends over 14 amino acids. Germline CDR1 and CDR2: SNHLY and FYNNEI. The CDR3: CASKENSGGNEQFF. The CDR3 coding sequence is TGTGCCAGCAAAGAAAATAGCGGGGGGAATGAGCAGTTCTTC.

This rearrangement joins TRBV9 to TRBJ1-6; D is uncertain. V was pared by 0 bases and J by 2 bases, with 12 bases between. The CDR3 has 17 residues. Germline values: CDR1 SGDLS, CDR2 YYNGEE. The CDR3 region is CASSVVEGPPYNSPLHF. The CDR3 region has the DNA TGTGCCAGCAGCGTAGTAGAGGGCCCGCCCTATAATTCACCCCTCCACTTT.

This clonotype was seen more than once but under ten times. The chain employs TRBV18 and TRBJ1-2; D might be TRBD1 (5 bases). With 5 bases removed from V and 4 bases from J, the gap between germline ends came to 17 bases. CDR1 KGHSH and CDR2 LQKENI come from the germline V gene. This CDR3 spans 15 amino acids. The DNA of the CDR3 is TGTGCCAGCTCATTTACGGTCGGGGACCTCTATGGCTACACCTTC. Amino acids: CASSFTVGDLYGYTF. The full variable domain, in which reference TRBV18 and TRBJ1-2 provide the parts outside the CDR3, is NAGVMQNPRHLVRRRGQEARLRCSPMKGHSHVYWYRQLPEEGLKFMVYLQKENIIDESGMPKERFSAEFPKEGPSILRIQQVVRGDSAAYFCASSFTVGDLYGYTFGSGTRLTVV.

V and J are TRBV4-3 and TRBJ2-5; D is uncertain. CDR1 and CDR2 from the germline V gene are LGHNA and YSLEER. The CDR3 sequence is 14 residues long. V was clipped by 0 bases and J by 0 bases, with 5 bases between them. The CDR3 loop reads CASSQDWDQETQYF. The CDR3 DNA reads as TGCGCCAGCAGCCAAGATTGGGACCAAGAGACCCAGTACTTC.

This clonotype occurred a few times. In DNA form, the CDR3 reads TGCAGTGCTAGAGATAGGAACAGGGTCAATCAGCCCCAGCATTTT. Protein: CSARDRNRVNQPQHF. This chain uses TRBV20-1 with TRBJ1-5; TRBD1 might be the D (6 bases). V lost 0 bases and J lost 3, with 12 bases in between. The CDR3 is made up of 15 amino acids. Germline V gene lookup returns CDR1 DFQATT and CDR2 SNEGSKA (reference sequence).

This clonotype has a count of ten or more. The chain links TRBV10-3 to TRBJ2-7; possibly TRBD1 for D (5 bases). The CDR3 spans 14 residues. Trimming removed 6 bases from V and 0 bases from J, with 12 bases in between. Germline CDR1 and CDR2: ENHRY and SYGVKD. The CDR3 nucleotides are TGTGCCATCAGAGACAGTGTACTCTCCTACGAGCAGTACTTC. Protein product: CAIRDSVLSYEQYF.

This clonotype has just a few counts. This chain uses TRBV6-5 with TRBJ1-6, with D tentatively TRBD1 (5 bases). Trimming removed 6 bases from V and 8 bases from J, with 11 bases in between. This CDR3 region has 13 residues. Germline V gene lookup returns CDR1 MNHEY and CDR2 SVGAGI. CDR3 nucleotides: TGTGCCAGCAGCCGGGGAGGGGATTCACCCCTCCACTTT. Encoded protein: CASSRGGDSPLHF.

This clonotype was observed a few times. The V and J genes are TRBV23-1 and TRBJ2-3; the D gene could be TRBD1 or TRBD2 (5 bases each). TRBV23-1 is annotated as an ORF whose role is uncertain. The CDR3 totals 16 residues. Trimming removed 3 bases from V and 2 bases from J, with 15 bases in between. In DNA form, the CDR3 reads TGCGCCAGCAGTCAGATACCCGGGACCTACACAGATACGCAGTATTTT. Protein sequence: CASSQIPGTYTDTQYF.

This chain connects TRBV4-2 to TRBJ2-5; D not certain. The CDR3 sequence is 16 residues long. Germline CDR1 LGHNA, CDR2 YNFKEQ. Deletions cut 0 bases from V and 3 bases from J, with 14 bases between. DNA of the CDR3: TGTGCCAGCAGCCAAGAAGGAGTCGAGTCGGAAGAGACCCAGTACTTC. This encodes CASSQEGVESEETQYF.

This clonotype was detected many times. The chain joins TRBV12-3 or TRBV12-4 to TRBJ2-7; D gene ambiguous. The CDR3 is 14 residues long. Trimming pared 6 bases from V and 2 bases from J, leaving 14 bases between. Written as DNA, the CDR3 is TGTGCCAGCAGCCCTAGTGGCCTCACCTACGAGCAGTACTTC. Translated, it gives CASSPSGLTYEQYF.

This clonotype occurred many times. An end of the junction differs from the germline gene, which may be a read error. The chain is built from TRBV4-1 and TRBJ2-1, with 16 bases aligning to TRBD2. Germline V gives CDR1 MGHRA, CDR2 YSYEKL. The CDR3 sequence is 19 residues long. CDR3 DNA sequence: TGCGCCAGCAGCCAAGTAGGGACTAGCGGGGGGGCCTCCTACAATGAGCAGCTCTTC. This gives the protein CASSQVGTSGGASYNEQLF.

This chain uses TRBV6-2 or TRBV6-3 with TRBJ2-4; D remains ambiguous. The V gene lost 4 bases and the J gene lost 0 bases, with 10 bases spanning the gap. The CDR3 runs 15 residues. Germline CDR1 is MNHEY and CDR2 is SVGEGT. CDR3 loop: CASSWAQVAKNIQYF. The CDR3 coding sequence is TGTGCCAGCAGTTGGGCGCAGGTAGCCAAAAACATTCAGTACTTC.

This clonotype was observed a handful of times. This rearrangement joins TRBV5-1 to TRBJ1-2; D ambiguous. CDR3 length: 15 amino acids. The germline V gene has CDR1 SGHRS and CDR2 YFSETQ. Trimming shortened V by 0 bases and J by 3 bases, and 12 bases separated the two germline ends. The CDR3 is CASSLVREGDYGYTF. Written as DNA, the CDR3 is TGCGCCAGCAGCTTGGTACGGGAAGGTGACTATGGCTACACCTTC.

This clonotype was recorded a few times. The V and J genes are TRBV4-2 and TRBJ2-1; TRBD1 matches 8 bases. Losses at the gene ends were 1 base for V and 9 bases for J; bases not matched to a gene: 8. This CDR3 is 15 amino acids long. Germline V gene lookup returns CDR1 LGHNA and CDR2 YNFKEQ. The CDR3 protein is CASSQGQGAVSEQFF. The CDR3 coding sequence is TGTGCCAGCAGCCAAGGGCAGGGGGCGGTGAGTGAGCAGTTCTTC.

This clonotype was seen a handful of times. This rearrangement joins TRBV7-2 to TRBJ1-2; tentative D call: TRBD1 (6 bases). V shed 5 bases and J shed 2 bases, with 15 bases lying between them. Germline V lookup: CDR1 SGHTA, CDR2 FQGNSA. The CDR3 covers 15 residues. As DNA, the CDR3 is TGTGCCAGCAGCCCACGCGTCGGGGGCAACTATGGCTACACCTTC. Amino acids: CASSPRVGGNYGYTF.